This TCR beta chain was sequenced during a study of cytomegalovirus exposure and HLA in healthy donors. The PCR employed 60 Vbeta primers together with 13 Jbeta primers. Method: immunoSEQ multiplex PCR; TCRdb's copy keeps in-frame clones and lacks some. The sample lists about 170,000 clones; over 75% were seen once. Study conclusions and caveats: There were a few CMV-associated chains whose specificity for CMV antigens was confirmed in vitro.

With regard to this clone: Antigen specificity is unknown.

V gave up 6 bases and J gave up 8 bases; unmatched junction bases: 8. The CDR3 is 14 residues long. Germline CDR1 LNHDA, CDR2 SQIVND (reference sequence). This chain connects TRBV19 to TRBJ1-4, with TRBD1 matching over 8 bases. Material for sequencing was PBMCs. The receptor was derived from a female donor in good health and CMV-seronegative. CDR3 sequence reads: CASRTGQVEEKLFF. DNA of the CDR3: TGTGCCAGTAGGACGGGACAGGTAGAAGAAAAACTGTTTTTT.